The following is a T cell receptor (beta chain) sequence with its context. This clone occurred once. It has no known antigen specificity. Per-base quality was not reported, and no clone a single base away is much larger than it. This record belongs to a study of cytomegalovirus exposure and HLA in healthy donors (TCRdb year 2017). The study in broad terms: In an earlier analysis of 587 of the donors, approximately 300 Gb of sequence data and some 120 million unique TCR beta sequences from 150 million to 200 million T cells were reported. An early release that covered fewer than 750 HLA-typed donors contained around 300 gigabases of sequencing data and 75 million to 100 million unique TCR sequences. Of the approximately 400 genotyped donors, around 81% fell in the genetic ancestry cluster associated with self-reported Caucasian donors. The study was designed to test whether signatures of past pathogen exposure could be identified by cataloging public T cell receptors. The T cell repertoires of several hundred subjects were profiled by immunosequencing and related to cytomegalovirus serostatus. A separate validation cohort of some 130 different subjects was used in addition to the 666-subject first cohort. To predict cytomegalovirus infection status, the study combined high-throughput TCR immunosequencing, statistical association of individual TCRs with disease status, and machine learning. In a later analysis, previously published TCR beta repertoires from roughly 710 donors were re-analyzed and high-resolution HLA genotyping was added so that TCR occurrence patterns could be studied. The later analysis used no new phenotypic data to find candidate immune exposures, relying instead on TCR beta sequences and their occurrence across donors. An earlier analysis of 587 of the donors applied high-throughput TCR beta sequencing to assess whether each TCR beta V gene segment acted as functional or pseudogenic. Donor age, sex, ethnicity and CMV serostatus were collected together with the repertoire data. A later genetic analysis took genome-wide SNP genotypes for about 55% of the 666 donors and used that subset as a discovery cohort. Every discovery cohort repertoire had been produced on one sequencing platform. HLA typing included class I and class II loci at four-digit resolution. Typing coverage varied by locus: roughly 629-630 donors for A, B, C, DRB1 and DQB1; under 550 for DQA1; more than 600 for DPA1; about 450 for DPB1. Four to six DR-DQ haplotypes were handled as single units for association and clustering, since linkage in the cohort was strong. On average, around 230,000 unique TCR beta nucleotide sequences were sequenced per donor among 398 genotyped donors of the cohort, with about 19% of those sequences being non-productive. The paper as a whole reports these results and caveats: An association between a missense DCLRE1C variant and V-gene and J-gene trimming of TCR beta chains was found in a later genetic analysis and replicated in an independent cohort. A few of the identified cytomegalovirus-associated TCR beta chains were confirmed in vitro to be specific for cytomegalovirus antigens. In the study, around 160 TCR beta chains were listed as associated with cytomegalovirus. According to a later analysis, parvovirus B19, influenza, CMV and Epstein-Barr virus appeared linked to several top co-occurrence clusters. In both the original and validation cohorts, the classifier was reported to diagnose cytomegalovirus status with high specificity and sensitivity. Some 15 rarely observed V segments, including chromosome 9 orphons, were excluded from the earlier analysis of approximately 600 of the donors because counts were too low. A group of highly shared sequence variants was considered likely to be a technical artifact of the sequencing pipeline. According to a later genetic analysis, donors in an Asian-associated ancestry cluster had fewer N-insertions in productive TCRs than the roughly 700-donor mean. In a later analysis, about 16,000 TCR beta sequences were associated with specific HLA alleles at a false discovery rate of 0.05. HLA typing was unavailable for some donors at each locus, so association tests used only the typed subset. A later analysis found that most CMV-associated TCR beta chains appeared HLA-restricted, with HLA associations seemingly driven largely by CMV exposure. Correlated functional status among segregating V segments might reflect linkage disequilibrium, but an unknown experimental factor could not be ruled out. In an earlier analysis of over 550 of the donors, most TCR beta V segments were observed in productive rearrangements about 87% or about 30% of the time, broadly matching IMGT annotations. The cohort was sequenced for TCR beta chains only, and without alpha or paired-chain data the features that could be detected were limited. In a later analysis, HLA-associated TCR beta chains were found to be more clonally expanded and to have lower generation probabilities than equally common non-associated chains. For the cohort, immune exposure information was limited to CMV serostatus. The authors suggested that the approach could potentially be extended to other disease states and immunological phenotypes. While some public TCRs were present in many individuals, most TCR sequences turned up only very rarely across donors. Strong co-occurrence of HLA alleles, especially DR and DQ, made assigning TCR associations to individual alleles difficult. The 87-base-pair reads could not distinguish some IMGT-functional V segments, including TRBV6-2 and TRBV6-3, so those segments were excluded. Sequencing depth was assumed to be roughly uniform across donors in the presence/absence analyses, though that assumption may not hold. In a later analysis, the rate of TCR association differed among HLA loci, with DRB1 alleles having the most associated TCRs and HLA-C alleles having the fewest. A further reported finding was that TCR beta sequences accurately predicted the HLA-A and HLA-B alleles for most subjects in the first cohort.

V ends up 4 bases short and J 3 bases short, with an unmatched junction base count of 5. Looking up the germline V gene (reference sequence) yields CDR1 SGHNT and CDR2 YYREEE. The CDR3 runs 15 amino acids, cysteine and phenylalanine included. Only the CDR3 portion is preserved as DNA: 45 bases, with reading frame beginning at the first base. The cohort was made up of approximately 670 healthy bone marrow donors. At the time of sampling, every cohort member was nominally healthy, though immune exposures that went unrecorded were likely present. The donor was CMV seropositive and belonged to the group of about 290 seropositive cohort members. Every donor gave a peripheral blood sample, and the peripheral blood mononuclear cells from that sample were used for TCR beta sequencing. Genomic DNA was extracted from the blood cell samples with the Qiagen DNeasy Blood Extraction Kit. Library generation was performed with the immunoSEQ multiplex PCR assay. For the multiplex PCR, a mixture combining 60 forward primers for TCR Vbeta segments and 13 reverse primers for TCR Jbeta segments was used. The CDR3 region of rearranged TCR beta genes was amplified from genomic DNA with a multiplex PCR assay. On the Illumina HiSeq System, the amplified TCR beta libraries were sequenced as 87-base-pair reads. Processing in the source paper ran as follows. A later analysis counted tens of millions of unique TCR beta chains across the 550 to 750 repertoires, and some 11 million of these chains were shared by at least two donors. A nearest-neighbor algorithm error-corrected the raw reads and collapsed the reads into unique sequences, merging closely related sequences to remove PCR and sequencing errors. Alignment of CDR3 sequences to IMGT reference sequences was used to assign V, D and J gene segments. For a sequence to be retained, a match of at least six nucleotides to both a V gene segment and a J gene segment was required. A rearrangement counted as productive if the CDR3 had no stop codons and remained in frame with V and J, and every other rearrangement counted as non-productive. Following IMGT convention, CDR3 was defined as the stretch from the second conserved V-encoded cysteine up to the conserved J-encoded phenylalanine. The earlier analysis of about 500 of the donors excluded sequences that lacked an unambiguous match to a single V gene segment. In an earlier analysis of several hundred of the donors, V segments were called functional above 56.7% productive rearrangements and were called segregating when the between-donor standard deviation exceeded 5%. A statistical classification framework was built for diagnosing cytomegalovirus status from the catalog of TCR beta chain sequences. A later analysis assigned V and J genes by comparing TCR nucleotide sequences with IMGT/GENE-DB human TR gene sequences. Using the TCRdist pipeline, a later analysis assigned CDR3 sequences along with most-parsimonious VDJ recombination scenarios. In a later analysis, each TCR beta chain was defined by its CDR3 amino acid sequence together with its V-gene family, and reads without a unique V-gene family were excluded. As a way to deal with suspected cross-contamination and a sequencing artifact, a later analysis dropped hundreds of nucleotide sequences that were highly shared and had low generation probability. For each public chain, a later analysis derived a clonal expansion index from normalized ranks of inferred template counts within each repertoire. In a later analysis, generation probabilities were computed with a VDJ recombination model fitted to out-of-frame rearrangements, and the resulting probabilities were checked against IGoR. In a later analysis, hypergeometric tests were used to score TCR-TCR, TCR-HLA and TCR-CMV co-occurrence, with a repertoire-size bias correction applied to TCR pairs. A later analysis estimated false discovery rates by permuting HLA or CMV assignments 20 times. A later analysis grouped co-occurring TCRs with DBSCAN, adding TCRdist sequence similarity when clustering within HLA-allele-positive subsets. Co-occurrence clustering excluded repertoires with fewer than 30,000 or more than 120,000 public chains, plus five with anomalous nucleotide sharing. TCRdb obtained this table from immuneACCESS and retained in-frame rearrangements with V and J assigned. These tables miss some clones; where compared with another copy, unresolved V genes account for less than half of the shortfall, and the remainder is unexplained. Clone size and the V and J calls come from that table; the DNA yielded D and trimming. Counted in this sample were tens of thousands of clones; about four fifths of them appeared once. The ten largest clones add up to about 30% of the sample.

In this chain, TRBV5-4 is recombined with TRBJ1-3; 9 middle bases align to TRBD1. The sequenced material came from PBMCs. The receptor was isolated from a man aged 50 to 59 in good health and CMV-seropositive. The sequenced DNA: TGTGCCAGCAGCCCCCCGGGACAGGGTGGAAACACCATATATTTT. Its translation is CASSPPGQGGNTIYF. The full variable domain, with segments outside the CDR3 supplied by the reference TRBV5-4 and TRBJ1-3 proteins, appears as ETGVTQSPTHLIKTRGQQVTLRCSSQSGHNTVSWYQQALGQGPQFIFQYYREEENGRGNFPPRFSGLQFPNYSSELNVNALELDDSALYLCASSPPGQGGNTIYFGEGSWLTVV.